The rows below give T cell receptor beta chains drawn from one sample of a study of shared clonotypes between healthy human individuals. Method: immunoSEQ multiplex PCR; TCRdb's copy keeps in-frame clones and lacks some. The data show approximately 720,000 clones, 90% to 95% seen once. Sequenced sample: naive CD8+ T cells sorted from blood. These receptors all stem from a man aged 25 to 45 in good health. The conserved cysteine and the conserved F or W are not part of the CDR3 here. Some rows have no size entry. The others give once, few or many, or a class for an expanded clone.

len: 9
abundance: .
v_gene: TRBV14
CDR3aa: ASSQGLAQY

len: 14
abundance: .
v_gene: TRBV7-9
CDR3aa: ASSPPATGSTDTQY

len: 12
abundance: .
v_gene: TRBV7-9
CDR3aa: ASSPEATNEKLF

len: 12
abundance: once
v_gene: TRBV4-1
CDR3aa: ASSQEGFTDTQY

len: 11
abundance: .
v_gene: TRBV28
CDR3aa: ASSLREVEPQH

len: 13
abundance: few
v_gene: TRBV30
CDR3aa: AWSAGLALINEQF

len: 12
abundance: .
v_gene: TRBV4-1
CDR3aa: ASSQLGSGRDYV

len: 13
abundance: .
v_gene: TRBV28
CDR3aa: ASSPRQGLRNTIY

len: 16
abundance: once
v_gene: TRBV7-2
CDR3aa: ASSPGLAGGQYPYEQY

len: 16
abundance: .
v_gene: TRBV18
CDR3aa: ASSLGQGSPALGTEAF

len: 11
abundance: .
v_gene: TRBV29-1
CDR3aa: SVVAGRAYEQY

len: 16
abundance: .
v_gene: TRBV27
CDR3aa: ASRPTYEGLAGYNEQF

len: 12
abundance: .
v_gene: TRBV28
CDR3aa: ASSLRDYPFEQY

len: 13
abundance: once
v_gene: TRBV10-3
CDR3aa: AISGLALSTDTQY

len: 14
abundance: .
v_gene: TRBV11-2
CDR3aa: ASSLALAGGLYEQY

len: 16
abundance: few
v_gene: TRBV7-6
CDR3aa: ASSPPGVGDVFNTEAF

len: 12
abundance: .
v_gene: TRBV7-9
CDR3aa: ASSLLELPYEQY

len: 14
abundance: once
v_gene: TRBV25-1
CDR3aa: ASSDPTGAIYNEQF

len: 14
abundance: .
v_gene: TRBV10-3
CDR3aa: AIEKRTGRSYNEQF

len: 14
abundance: .
v_gene: TRBV4-2
CDR3aa: ASSQELGPTTGELF

len: 12
abundance: once
v_gene: TRBV15
CDR3aa: ATSPRGSNQPQH

len: 12
abundance: .
v_gene: TRBV29-1
CDR3aa: SVEDRASSYEQY

len: 17
abundance: .
v_gene: TRBV5-4
CDR3aa: ASSLVGQGSKFLGNVLT

len: 14
abundance: .
v_gene: TRBV5-8
CDR3aa: ASSRLANVFADTQY

len: 14
abundance: .
v_gene: TRBV29-1
CDR3aa: SVEGVGRGSSYEQY

len: 18
abundance: .
v_gene: TRBV9
CDR3aa: ASSATGSYSGAPNTGELF

len: 11
abundance: .
v_gene: TRBV30
CDR3aa: AWRGTGKHEQY

len: 13
abundance: .
v_gene: TRBV27
CDR3aa: ASSLGRGRNQPQH

len: 14
abundance: .
v_gene: TRBV27
CDR3aa: ASSSNPPGLAGRVL

len: 11
abundance: .
v_gene: TRBV19
CDR3aa: ASSKNMANEQF

len: 9
abundance: .
v_gene: TRBV10-1
CDR3aa: ASSEANEQF

len: 14
abundance: .
v_gene: TRBV2
CDR3aa: ASSEGAFRSNQPQH

len: 16
abundance: .
v_gene: TRBV6-1
CDR3aa: ASSAQLTGGGAYNEQF

len: 13
abundance: .
v_gene: TRBV7-7
CDR3aa: ASSTTSGKDNEQF

len: 13
abundance: .
v_gene: TRBV7-9
CDR3aa: ASSLGQGGYNGYT

len: 14
abundance: .
v_gene: TRBV10-3
CDR3aa: AINESGAGSEDEQY

len: 10
abundance: .
v_gene: TRBV7-9
CDR3aa: ASSSSVNEQY

len: 10
abundance: .
v_gene: TRBV28
CDR3aa: ASTQDSYEQY

len: 14
abundance: .
v_gene: TRBV6-6
CDR3aa: ASSYSPSLNTGELF

len: 12
abundance: .
v_gene: TRBV27
CDR3aa: ASTAGLLNTEAF

len: 14
abundance: .
v_gene: TRBV27
CDR3aa: ASFSPRTENTGELF

len: 14
abundance: .
v_gene: TRBV7-7
CDR3aa: ASSAGTGVFYNEQF

len: 11
abundance: .
v_gene: TRBV9
CDR3aa: ASSVDGAGELF

len: 15
abundance: .
v_gene: TRBV11-2
CDR3aa: ASSPPRGRFGTDTQY

len: 16
abundance: .
v_gene: TRBV11-2
CDR3aa: ASSLGRTGELNTGELF

len: 13
abundance: .
v_gene: TRBV29-1
CDR3aa: SVLPGLGDTGELF

len: 12
abundance: .
v_gene: TRBV10-1
CDR3aa: ASSDTGQFNEAF

len: 11
abundance: once
v_gene: TRBV27
CDR3aa: ASRKSSYNEQF

len: 15
abundance: .
v_gene: TRBV28
CDR3aa: ASNGLAGGQVYNEQF

len: 11
abundance: .
v_gene: TRBV12-5
CDR3aa: ASGLGNGETQY

len: 8
abundance: .
v_gene: TRBV6-6
CDR3aa: ASKQDEQY

len: 11
abundance: .
v_gene: TRBV7-9
CDR3aa: ASSLATWGEQY

len: 13
abundance: .
v_gene: TRBV2
CDR3aa: ASSLTSGFADTQY

len: 13
abundance: .
v_gene: TRBV6-5
CDR3aa: ASSPGLAEENTQY

len: 11
abundance: once
v_gene: TRBV7-2
CDR3aa: ASSLPARYEQY

len: 13
abundance: .
v_gene: TRBV28
CDR3aa: ATTSGTSGYNEQF

len: 13
abundance: .
v_gene: TRBV4-3
CDR3aa: ASSQVWQGTTEAF

len: 10
abundance: .
v_gene: TRBV9
CDR3aa: ASSVEGNTIY

len: 14
abundance: .
v_gene: TRBV14
CDR3aa: ASSQDRTSGRNEQF

len: 11
abundance: .
v_gene: TRBV19
CDR3aa: ASRPGPPYGYT